The rows below give T cell receptor beta chains drawn from one sample of a study of T-cell reconstitution after alpha-beta-depleted transplantation in children. A single record per CDR3 protein comes from TCRdb applying MiXCR to the PCR reads. The repertoire holds hundreds of thousands of distinct CDR3 sequences, with about 12% as singletons. The sample was PBMCs, taken before TCRalphabeta/CD19-depleted stem cell transplant. The receptors stem from a girl aged 2-10 years with congenital amegakaryocytic thrombocytopenia, due to receive a stem cell transplant. CDR3s include the opening cysteine and the closing phenylalanine or tryptophan. The order of the fields is CDR3 protein, CDR3 DNA, D gene, J gene, V gene, clone size. A D gene is named only where the DNA matches it firmly. The size entry is marked missing in some rows and otherwise reads once, few, many or a size class.

CASSQGTSGRAPSYEQYF TGCGCCAGCAGCCAAGGGACTAGCGGGAGGGCTCCCTCCTACGAGCAGTACTTC TRBD2 TRBJ2-7 TRBV4-1 few
CASSLDGNTGELFF TGCGCCAGCAGCTTGGACGGGAACACCGGGGAGCTGTTTTTT . TRBJ2-2 TRBV5-1 many
CAIGRVSYEQYF TGTGCCATCGGCCGGGTCTCCTACGAGCAGTACTTC . TRBJ2-7 TRBV10-3 few
CASSQDLLAGGVRNEQFF TGTGCCAGCAGCCAAGATTTGCTAGCGGGAGGCGTTAGGAATGAGCAGTTCTTC TRBD2 TRBJ2-1 TRBV3-1 .
CSASGQTDNYGYTF TGCAGTGCTAGTGGGCAGACAGATAACTATGGCTACACCTTC . TRBJ1-2 TRBV20-1 .
CASSGQGVFMNTEAFF TGTGCCAGTAGTGGCCAAGGGGTCTTCATGAACACTGAAGCTTTCTTT . TRBJ1-1 TRBV19 .
CANMWCEQYF TGTGCCAACATGTGGTGCGAGCAGTACTTC . TRBJ2-7 TRBV7-3 many
CASAGGGPVNEQFF TGTGCCAGCGCCGGCGGGGGGCCTGTGAATGAGCAGTTCTTC TRBD2 TRBJ2-1 TRBV27 few
CASRVRFLGEGYTF TGTGCCAGCAGAGTCAGGTTCCTTGGGGAAGGCTACACCTTC . TRBJ1-2 TRBV12-3/TRBV12-4 .
CASSRLGGGSAKNIQYF TGTGCCAGCAGCCGCCTGGGGGGGGGCTCGGCCAAAAACATTCAGTACTTC . TRBJ2-4 TRBV12-3/TRBV12-4 few
CASSQVQVGTDTQYF TGCGCCAGCAGCCAGGTACAGGTGGGCACAGATACGCAGTATTTT . TRBJ2-3 TRBV5-1 many
CASSSSGPTIYF TGTGCCAGCAGTTCCTCGGGCCCTACAATCTACTTC . TRBJ2-7 TRBV12-3/TRBV12-4 few
CSAQIERGLYGYTF TGCAGTGCCCAGATCGAACGGGGCCTCTATGGCTACACCTTC . TRBJ1-2 TRBV20-1 many